This paragraph covers one TCR beta chain sequence. The data derive from a study of blood T cell repertoires in COVID-19. Generated by immunoSEQ multiplex PCR, the TCRdb table keeps only in-frame clones and is missing some. The table lists about 180,000 clones, around nine tenths of them singletons. The CDR3 sequence is 13 residues long. CDR1 and CDR2 from the germline V gene are GTSNPN and SVGIG (reference sequence). V gave up 3 bases and J gave up 1 base, with 9 bases separating them. The sample comprised peripheral blood. The clonotype was recovered from a man in his sixties with COVID-19, enrolled during active disease. The chain links TRBV30 to TRBJ1-1; D unresolved. CDR3 nucleotides: TGTGCCTGGAGCCCCCGGGGGAACACTGAAGCTTTCTTT. This sequence encodes CAWSPRGNTEAFF.